The 2 T cell receptor beta chains below come from one sample, sequenced in a study of CD8 T cells in Susac syndrome. With random hexamers, 0.5 to 1 ug RNA was reverse transcribed. TCRdb passed the immunoSEQ multiplex PCR reads through MiXCR, listing each CDR3 protein once. The table includes 250,000 to 350,000 distinct CDR3 sequences, under 95% detected once. The sequenced sample consisted of CD4+ T cells from PBMCs. The origin of the receptors is a human donor with multiple sclerosis.

The rearrangement links TRBV6-2 or TRBV6-3 to TRBJ1-2; unclear D gene. The CDR3 has 12 amino acids. With 3 bases removed from V and 3 bases from J, the gap between germline ends came to 5 bases. Germline CDR1 MNHEY, CDR2 SVGEGT. The CDR3 is CASSYYDYGYTF. Written as DNA, the CDR3 is TGTGCCAGCAGTTATTACGACTATGGCTACACCTTC.

The genes are TRBV7-2 and TRBJ2-1; 7 bases agree with TRBD2. Per the germline V gene, CDR1 is SGHTA and CDR2 is FQGNSA. The CDR3 is made up of 15 amino acids. Trimming removed 0 bases from V and 3 bases from J; junction bases left unmatched: 2. CDR3 bases: TGTGCCAGCAGCTTAGCGGGAGGGGACTACAATGAGCAGTTCTTC. Protein sequence: CASSLAGGDYNEQFF.